A selection of T cell receptor beta chains follows, all from one sample in a study of beta chain features in type 1 diabetes. Only in-frame clones appear in the TCRdb table, and some are missing; sequencing was by immunoSEQ multiplex PCR. The table lists 860,000 or so clones, around a sixth of them singletons, with about 0.02% in the top ten. The material sequenced was naive CD4+ T cells from blood. These receptors were collected from a woman younger than 35 in good health. CDR3s include the opening cysteine and the closing phenylalanine or tryptophan. Each record gives: clone size, D gene, V gene, J gene, CDR3 DNA, CDR3 protein. The D gene is left open where the match is weak. Clone size is shown for a subset of rows, as once, few, many or a class of expanded clone.

NA,TRBD1,TRBV19,TRBJ2-5,TGTGCCAGTAGTACCACAGGGGGCTCGGGGGAGACCCAGTACTTC,CASSTTGGSGETQYF
few,NA,TRBV9,TRBJ2-1,TGTGCCAGCAGCGTAGGAGGGGCCCCCTCCTACAATGAGCAGTTCTTC,CASSVGGAPSYNEQFF
NA,NA,TRBV28,TRBJ1-5,TGTGCCAGCGGGGGGGCGTCAAGCAATCAGCCCCAGCATTTT,CASGGASSNQPQHF
few,TRBD1,TRBV7-2,TRBJ1-2,TGTGCCAGCAGCCCCGGGACAGGGGGCTATGGCTACACCTTC,CASSPGTGGYGYTF
few,NA,TRBV10-3,TRBJ2-1,TGTGCCATCAGCCGGGATAACTCCTACAATGAGCAGTTCTTC,CAISRDNSYNEQFF
NA,NA,TRBV27,TRBJ2-2,TGTGCCAGCAGTTTATCGGGGGAATGGGCCGGGGAGCTGTTTTTT,CASSLSGEWAGELFF
few,TRBD1,TRBV5-1,TRBJ2-1,TGCGCCAGCAGCATCGGACAGGGCAATGAGCAGTTCTTC,CASSIGQGNEQFF
NA,NA,TRBV27,TRBJ2-2,TGTGCCAGCAGTTTAAGAGCGGCAATAACCGGGGAGCTGTTTTTT,CASSLRAAITGELFF
few,NA,TRBV18,TRBJ2-2,TGTGCCAGCTCACCACTGGACACTTTCACCGGGGAGCTGTTTTTT,CASSPLDTFTGELFF
few,TRBD2,TRBV28,TRBJ2-5,TGTGCCAGCAGTGGAGGGGGACTAGCGGGAGGGCGGCGGGAGACCCAGTACTTC,CASSGGGLAGGRRETQYF
NA,NA,TRBV7-9,TRBJ2-1,TGTGCCAGCAGCCTTCGCAATGAGCAGTTCTTC,CASSLRNEQFF
NA,TRBD2,TRBV15,TRBJ2-3,TGTGCCACCAGCAGAGGGGGGCTAGCGGGCTTAAGCACAGATACGCAGTATTTT,CATSRGGLAGLSTDTQYF
few,NA,TRBV7-9,TRBJ2-2,TGTGCCAGCACCCTGGGGCTAACCGGGGAGCTGTTTTTT,CASTLGLTGELFF
few,NA,TRBV6-6,TRBJ2-5,TGTGCCAGCAGTTATTCTCAAGAGACCCAGTACTTC,CASSYSQETQYF
NA,TRBD2,TRBV6-6,TRBJ2-7,TGTGCCAGCAGGGGACTAGCGGGAGAATTTAACGAGCAGTACTTC,CASRGLAGEFNEQYF
NA,TRBD2,TRBV18,TRBJ2-6,TGTGCCAGCTCACCCTCAGTAGCGGGGAACTCTGGGGCCAACGTCCTGACTTTC,CASSPSVAGNSGANVLTF
few,TRBD1,TRBV28,TRBJ2-1,TGTGCCAGCACCTCCGGGACAGGGGGCTACAATGAGCAGTTCTTC,CASTSGTGGYNEQFF
NA,NA,TRBV19,TRBJ2-5,TGTGCCAGTAGTTTGGGGCAAGAGTTTAAGGCCCAGTACTTC,CASSLGQEFKAQYF
NA,NA,TRBV7-2,TRBJ2-5,TGTGCCAGCAGCCCCTTAGGCCGACAAGAGACCCAGTACTTC,CASSPLGRQETQYF
NA,NA,TRBV18,TRBJ2-4,TGTGCCAGCTCACTACAGTCCCCGTCCGCCAAAAACATTCAGTACTTC,CASSLQSPSAKNIQYF
NA,NA,TRBV7-2,TRBJ1-1,TGTGCCAGCAGCTTTTCCGGGACTCCACTGAACACTGAAGCTTTCTTT,CASSFSGTPLNTEAFF
NA,NA,TRBV19,TRBJ2-5,TGTGCCACGAGCACCGTAGTTGGCGAGACCCAGTACTTC,CATSTVVGETQYF
NA,TRBD2,TRBV11-1,TRBJ2-1,TGTGCCAGCAGCTGGCGGGTAGCGGGCCTTAATGAGCAGTTCTTC,CASSWRVAGLNEQFF
NA,TRBD2,TRBV14,TRBJ2-2,TGTGCCAGCAGGTCAGCAGGAGCGGGGACCGGGGAGCTGTTTTTT,CASRSAGAGTGELFF
few,TRBD1,TRBV7-6,TRBJ2-5,TGTGCCAGCAGTTCAGGGGGCGTAGCGGAGACCCAGTACTTC,CASSSGGVAETQYF
NA,TRBD2,TRBV27,TRBJ2-1,TGTGCCAGCGCCCCCGGCGGGAGTTATCAGTTCTTC,CASAPGGSYQFF
NA,TRBD1,TRBV6-6,TRBJ2-5,TGTGCCAGCAGTCCACAGGGGGCAAGAGAGACCCAGTACTTC,CASSPQGARETQYF
few,NA,TRBV10-3,TRBJ2-7,TGTGCCATCAGTGAGTTTCGACAGCAGAACTACGAGCAGTACTTC,CAISEFRQQNYEQYF
NA,TRBD1,TRBV4-3,TRBJ2-1,TGCGCCAGCAGGGGGACAGGGGTCCATGAGCAGTTCTTC,CASRGTGVHEQFF
few,NA,TRBV18,TRBJ2-1,TGTGCCAGCTCACTATCGGAGGGTTACAATGAGCAGTTCTTC,CASSLSEGYNEQFF
few,NA,TRBV9,TRBJ2-1,TGTGCCAGCAGCGTAGGCCCTGGGGGCAATGAGCAGTTCTTC,CASSVGPGGNEQFF
NA,NA,TRBV19,TRBJ1-2,TGTGCCAGTAGTAAGGACACTTACTATGGCTACACCTTC,CASSKDTYYGYTF
once,NA,TRBV6-5,TRBJ2-7,TGTGCCAGCAGTTACTCGTTCAGAACCTACGAGCAGTACTTC,CASSYSFRTYEQYF
few,NA,TRBV10-3,TRBJ1-4,TGTGCCATCAGTGAGGCCCCACGTCGAGGGGTATTGGGTGAAAAACTGTTTTTT,CAISEAPRRGVLGEKLFF
NA,NA,TRBV2,TRBJ2-5,TGTGCCACAGACCGGATTCAAGAGACCCAGTACTTC,CATDRIQETQYF
few,NA,TRBV7-8,TRBJ2-1,TGTGCCAGCATCAATGACCGGGCCTACCAGTTCTTC,CASINDRAYQFF